What follows is one T cell receptor (beta chain) and its context. CDR3 length: 15 residues. CDR1 and CDR2 (germline): LGHNA, YSLEER. J gave up 5 bases and V 1 base, and 2 bases lay outside the gene matches. The data are from a study of control samples from healthy donors and cancer patients. TCRdb's copy holds only in-frame clones and misses some; the assay was immunoSEQ multiplex PCR. The sample has fewer than 60,000 clones, around 85% seen once. What was sequenced was PBMCs. V and J are TRBV4-3 and TRBJ2-1; 10 bases align to TRBD2. This clonotype was sampled from a woman aged 50 to 60 with lung cancer. The CDR3 here is CASSQGSGGNNEQFF. DNA for the CDR3: TGCGCCAGCAGCCAAGGTAGCGGGGGGAACAATGAGCAGTTCTTC.